This record covers a single TCR beta chain. This record belongs to a study of blood T cell repertoires in COVID-19. Profiling relied on immunoSEQ multiplex PCR, and the TCRdb table lists in-frame clones only, not all of them. The table lists about 220,000 clones, approximately 83% of them singletons. Trimming took 0 bases from V and 5 from J; bases not matched to a gene: 3. The CDR3 runs 15 residues. CDR1 SGHKS and CDR2 YYEKEE come from the germline V gene (reference sequence). This sequence originates from a woman aged 50 to 65 who had been exposed to COVID-19. The rearrangement links TRBV5-5 to TRBJ2-1, with 9 nucleotides matching TRBD2. Material for sequencing was PBMCs or T cells enriched from blood (not recorded which). The DNA for the CDR3 is TGTGCCAGCAGCTTGGAGCTAGCGGGGAACAATGAGCAGTTCTTC. Its translation is CASSLELAGNNEQFF.